The 8 T cell receptor beta chains below all came from one sample that was sequenced in a study of regulatory T cells in long-lasting Graves disease (dated by TCRdb to the early 2020s). The sample's time point, from its label and the paper: newly diagnosed GD, antithyroid drugs for less than 3 months. For both TCR sequencing and RNA sequencing, RNA was extracted from PBMCs in TRIzol. Libraries came from multiplex PCR. The instrument given in TCRdb is Illumina HiSeq 4000. iRepertoire HTBI primers and Arm-PCR amplification of CDR3 regions were used to construct TCR beta libraries. TCRdb reran the public reads through fastp at Q25 and MiXCR, keeping productive beta chains. Rows merge per CDR3 protein into single entries with the most common DNA and genes. The sample has 370,000 or so distinct CDR3 sequences on record, roughly 16% of them singletons. The ten largest clones capture 20% to 25% of the sample.

The data were also submitted as part of a second study, on T cells in Graves' hyperthyroidism and ophthalmopathy.

Material: peripheral blood mononuclear cells (PBMCs), obtained at new diagnosis, from a patient treated with antithyroid drugs. The source of these receptors is a young woman with Graves disease. Donor details come from another sample of the same person, matched by shared clones.

This clonotype was recorded a few times. V usage is TRBV6-1 and J usage is TRBJ2-5; D is ambiguous. V lost 1 base and J 2 bases, leaving 8 bases between the germline ends. This CDR3 spans 14 amino acids. The germline CDR1 and CDR2 sequences are MNHNS and SASEGT. The CDR3 is CASSEVGRQETQYF. As DNA, the CDR3 is TGTGCCAGCAGTGAAGTCGGCAGACAAGAGACCCAGTACTTC.

V and J are TRBV10-3 and TRBJ1-2, with D perhaps matching TRBD1 (5 bases). This CDR3 is 12 amino acids long. The germline CDR1 and CDR2 sequences are ENHRY and SYGVKD. CDR3 sequence reads: CAVGTEAGGYTF. CDR3 in DNA: TGTGCTGTGGGGACGGAGGCGGGCGGCTACACCTTC.

With regard to this clonotype: This may be a read error, as it is one base from a much larger clone. This CDR3 reads CVSTGGGRSYEQYF. The CDR3 nucleotides are TGTGTCAGCACCGGGGGGGGCAGGTCCTACGAGCAGTACTTC. The V gene is TRBV5-5, the J gene TRBJ2-7, with 8 nucleotides matching TRBD2. Germline V gives CDR1 SGHKS, CDR2 YYEKEE (reference sequence). This CDR3 spans 14 amino acids.

This clonotype was observed many times. This chain links TRBV11-1 with TRBJ2-7; 7 positions match TRBD2. Germline V lookup: CDR1 SGHAT, CDR2 FQDESV (reference sequence). Germline trimming cut 5 bases from V and 1 base from J; bases unmatched to any gene: 8. This CDR3 has 15 residues. CDR3 sequence (DNA): TGTGCCAGCAGCCGGGGAGGGTACCCTTCCTACGAGCAGTACTTC. Residues: CASSRGGYPSYEQYF.

This clonotype was counted ten times or more. The chain uses TRBV28 and TRBJ1-1; 7 bases map to TRBD1. There are 14 residues in the CDR3. The germline V gene encodes CDR1 MDHEN and CDR2 SYDVKM. V gave up 6 bases and J gave up 1 base; unmatched junction bases: 5. CDR3 bases: TGTGCCAGCAGCACCGGGACAGAGAACACTGAAGCTTTCTTT. Translated, it gives CASSTGTENTEAFF.

Many counts were recorded for this clonotype. The gene calls are TRBV7-3 and TRBJ1-6; a weak D match, TRBD1 (5 bases). Germline CDR1 is SGHTA and CDR2 is FQGTGA. The V and J ends lost 6 bases and 10 bases respectively, with 10 bases between them. The CDR3 covers 12 residues. This CDR3 reads CASSQGESPLHF. Written as DNA, the CDR3 is TGTGCCAGCAGTCAGGGTGAATCACCCCTCCACTTT.

This clonotype was counted many times. This sequence joins TRBV6-1 and TRBJ2-1; TRBD1 might be the D (6 bases). CDR3 length: 11 residues. CDR1 is MNHNS, CDR2 SASEGT, per germline. Trimming left V 7 bases short and J 8 bases short, with 9 bases between. The CDR3 DNA reads as TGTGCCAGCACGTACAGGGATGAGCAGTTCTTC. Translated, it gives CASTYRDEQFF.

The chain links TRBV19 to TRBJ1-5, with a weak D call TRBD1 (5 bases). V was shortened by 5 bases and J by 5 bases, with 16 bases between the two germline ends. The CDR3 consists of 15 residues. Germline CDR1 LNHDA, CDR2 SQIVND (reference sequence). As DNA, the CDR3 is TGTGCCAGTAGTCCTCAGGACACGACGTATCAGCCCCAGCATTTT. Translated, it gives CASSPQDTTYQPQHF.